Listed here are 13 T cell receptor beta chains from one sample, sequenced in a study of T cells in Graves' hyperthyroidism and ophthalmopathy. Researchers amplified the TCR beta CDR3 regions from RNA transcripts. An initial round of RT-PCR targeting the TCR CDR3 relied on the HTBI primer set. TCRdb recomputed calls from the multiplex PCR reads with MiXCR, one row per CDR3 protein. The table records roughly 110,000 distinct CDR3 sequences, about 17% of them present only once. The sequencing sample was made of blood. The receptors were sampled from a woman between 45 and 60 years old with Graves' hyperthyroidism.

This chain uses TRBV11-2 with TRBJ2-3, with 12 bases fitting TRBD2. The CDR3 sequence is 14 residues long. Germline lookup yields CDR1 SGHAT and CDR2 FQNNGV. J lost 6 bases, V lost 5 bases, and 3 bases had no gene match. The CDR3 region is CASSRLAGVDTQYF. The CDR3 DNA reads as TGTGCCAGCAGCCGACTAGCGGGAGTGGATACGCAGTATTTT.

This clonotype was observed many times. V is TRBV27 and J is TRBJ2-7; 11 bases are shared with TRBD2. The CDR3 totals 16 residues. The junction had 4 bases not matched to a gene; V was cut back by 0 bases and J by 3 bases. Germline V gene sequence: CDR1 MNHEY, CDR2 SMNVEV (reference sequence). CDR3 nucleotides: TGTGCCAGCAGTTTATCAAGACTAGCGGGACTCTACGAGCAGTACTTC. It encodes CASSLSRLAGLYEQYF.

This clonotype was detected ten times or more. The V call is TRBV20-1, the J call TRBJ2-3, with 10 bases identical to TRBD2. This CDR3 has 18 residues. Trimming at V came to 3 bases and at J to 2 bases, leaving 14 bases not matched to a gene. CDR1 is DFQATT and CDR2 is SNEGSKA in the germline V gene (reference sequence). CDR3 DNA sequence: TGCAGTGCTAGTCCTATGTCCCATCTAGCGGGAGTCACAGATACGCAGTATTTT. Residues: CSASPMSHLAGVTDTQYF.

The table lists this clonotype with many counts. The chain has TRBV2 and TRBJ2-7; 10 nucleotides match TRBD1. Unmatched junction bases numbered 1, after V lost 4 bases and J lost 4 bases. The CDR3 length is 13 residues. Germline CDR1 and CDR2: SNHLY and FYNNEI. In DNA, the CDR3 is TGTGCCAGCAGTGGGGACAGGGGTTACGAGCAGTACTTC. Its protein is CASSGDRGYEQYF.

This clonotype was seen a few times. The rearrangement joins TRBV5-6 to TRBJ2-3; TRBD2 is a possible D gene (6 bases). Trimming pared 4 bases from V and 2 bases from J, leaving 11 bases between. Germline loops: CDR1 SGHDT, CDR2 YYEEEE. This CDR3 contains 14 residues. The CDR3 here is CASSPPGVTDTQYF. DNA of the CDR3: TGTGCCAGCAGCCCGCCGGGGGTCACAGATACGCAGTATTTT. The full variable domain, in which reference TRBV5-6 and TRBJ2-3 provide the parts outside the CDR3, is DAGVTQSPTHLIKTRGQQVTLRCSPKSGHDTVSWYQQALGQGPQFIFQYYEEEERQRGNFPDRFSGHQFPNYSSELNVNALLLGDSALYLCASSPPGVTDTQYFGPGTRLTVL.

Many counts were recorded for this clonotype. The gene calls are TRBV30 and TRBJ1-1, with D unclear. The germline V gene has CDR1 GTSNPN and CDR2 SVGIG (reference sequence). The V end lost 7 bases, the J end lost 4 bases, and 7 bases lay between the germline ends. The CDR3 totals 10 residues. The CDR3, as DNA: TGTGCCTCGGGTATCACTGAAGCTTTCTTT. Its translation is CASGITEAFF.

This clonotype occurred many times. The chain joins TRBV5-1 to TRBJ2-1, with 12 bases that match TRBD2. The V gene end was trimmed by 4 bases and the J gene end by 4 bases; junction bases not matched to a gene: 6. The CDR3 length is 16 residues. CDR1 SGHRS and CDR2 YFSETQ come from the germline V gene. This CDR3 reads CASSLAGGPRYNEQFF. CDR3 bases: TGCGCCAGCAGCCTAGCGGGAGGGCCGCGATACAATGAGCAGTTCTTC.

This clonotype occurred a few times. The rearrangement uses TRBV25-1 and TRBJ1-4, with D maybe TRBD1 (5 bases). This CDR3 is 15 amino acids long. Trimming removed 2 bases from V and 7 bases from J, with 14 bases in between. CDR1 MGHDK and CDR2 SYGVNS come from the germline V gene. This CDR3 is CASSELGRDGEKLFF. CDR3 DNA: TGTGCCAGCAGTGAACTGGGCAGGGACGGTGAAAAACTGTTTTTT.

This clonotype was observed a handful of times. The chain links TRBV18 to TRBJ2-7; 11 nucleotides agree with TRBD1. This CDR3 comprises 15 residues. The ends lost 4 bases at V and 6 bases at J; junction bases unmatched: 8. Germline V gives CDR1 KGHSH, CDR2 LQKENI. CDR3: CASSLLTGTGGEQYF. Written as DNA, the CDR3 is TGTGCCAGCTCACTTTTAACCGGGACAGGGGGCGAGCAGTACTTC.

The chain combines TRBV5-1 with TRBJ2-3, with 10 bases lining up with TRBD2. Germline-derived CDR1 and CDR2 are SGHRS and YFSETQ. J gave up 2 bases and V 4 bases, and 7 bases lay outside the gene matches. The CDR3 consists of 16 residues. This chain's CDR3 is CASSPRGLADTDTQYF. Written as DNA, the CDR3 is TGCGCCAGCAGCCCGAGAGGACTAGCGGACACAGATACGCAGTATTTT.

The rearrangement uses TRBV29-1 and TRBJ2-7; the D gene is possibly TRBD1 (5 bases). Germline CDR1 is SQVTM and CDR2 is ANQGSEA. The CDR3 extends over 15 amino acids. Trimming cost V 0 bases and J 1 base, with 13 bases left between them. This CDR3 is CSVEDWLGQSYEQYF. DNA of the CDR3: TGCAGCGTTGAAGATTGGCTGGGGCAGTCCTACGAGCAGTACTTC.

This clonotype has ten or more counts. CDR3: CAISEGRSDQPQHF. The DNA for the CDR3 is TGTGCCATCAGTGAGGGTCGAAGCGATCAGCCCCAGCATTTT. J is TRBJ1-5 and V is TRBV10-3, with no clear D. Germline CDR1 reads ENHRY; CDR2 reads SYGVKD. With 2 bases removed from V and 5 bases from J, the gap between germline ends came to 10 bases. The CDR3 runs 14 residues.

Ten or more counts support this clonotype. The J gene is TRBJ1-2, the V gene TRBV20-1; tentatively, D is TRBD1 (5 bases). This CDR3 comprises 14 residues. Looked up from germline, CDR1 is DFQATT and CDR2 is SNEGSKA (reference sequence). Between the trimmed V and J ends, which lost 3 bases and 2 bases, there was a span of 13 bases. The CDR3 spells CSASPGLWNYGYTF. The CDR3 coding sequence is TGCAGTGCTAGCCCGGGGCTCTGGAACTATGGCTACACCTTC.